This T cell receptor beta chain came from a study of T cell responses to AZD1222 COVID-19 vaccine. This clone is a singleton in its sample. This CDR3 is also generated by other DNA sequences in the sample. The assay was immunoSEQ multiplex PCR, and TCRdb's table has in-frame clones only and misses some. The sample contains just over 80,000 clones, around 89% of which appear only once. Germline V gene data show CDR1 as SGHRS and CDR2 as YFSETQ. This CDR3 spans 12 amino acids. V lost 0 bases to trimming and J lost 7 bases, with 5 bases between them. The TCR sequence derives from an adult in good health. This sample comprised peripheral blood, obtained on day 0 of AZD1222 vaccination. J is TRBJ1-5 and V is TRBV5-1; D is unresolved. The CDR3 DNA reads TGCGCCAGCAGCTTGGAGGGCCAGCCCCAGCATTTT. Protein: CASSLEGQPQHF.